This TCR beta chain comes out of a study of blood T cell repertoires in COVID-19. Turning to the study itself: COVID-19 samples collected from the United States, Italy and Spain covered acute and convalescent phases.

TCRdb keeps only in-frame clones here, not all; method: immunoSEQ multiplex PCR. The sample includes approximately 170,000 clones, roughly 83% seen only once; the top ten take roughly 3%. This CDR3 spans 12 amino acids. The germline CDR1 and CDR2 sequences are SGHAT and FQNNGV. V dropped 5 bases and J dropped 8 bases, with 10 bases sitting between them. The chain recombines TRBV11-2 with TRBJ2-1; no definite D call. This receptor was obtained from a woman in her thirties who had recovered from COVID-19. Sample: PBMCs or T cells enriched from blood (not recorded which). CDR3: CASSPMRYEQFF. The CDR3 DNA follows: TGTGCCAGCAGCCCAATGAGGTATGAGCAGTTCTTC. Looking up the rest from reference TRBV11-2 and TRBJ2-1 gives the full variable domain: EAGVAQSPRYKIIEKRQSVAFWCNPISGHATLYWYQQILGQGPKLLIQFQNNGVVDDSQLPKDRFSAERLKGVDSTLKIQPAKLEDSAVYLCASSPMRYEQFFGPGTRLTVL.